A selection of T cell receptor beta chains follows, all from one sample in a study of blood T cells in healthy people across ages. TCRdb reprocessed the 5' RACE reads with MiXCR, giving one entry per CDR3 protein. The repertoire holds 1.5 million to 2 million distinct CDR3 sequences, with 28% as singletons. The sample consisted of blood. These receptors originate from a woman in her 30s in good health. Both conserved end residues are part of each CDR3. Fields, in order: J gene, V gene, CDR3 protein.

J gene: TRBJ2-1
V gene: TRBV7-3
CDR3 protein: CASNPGQGGEQFF

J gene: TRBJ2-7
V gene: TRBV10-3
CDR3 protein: CAISENRVGYEQYF

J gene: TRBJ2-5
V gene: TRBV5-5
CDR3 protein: CASSTRPTSGQETQYF

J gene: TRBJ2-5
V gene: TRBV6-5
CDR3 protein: CASSYPPETQYF

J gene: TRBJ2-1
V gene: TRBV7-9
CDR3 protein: CASTLTDSPYNEQFF

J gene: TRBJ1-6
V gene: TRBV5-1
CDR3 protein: CASSLLQGGVGSPLHF

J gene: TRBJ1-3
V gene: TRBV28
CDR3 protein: CASSTPGTGFGSSGNTVYF

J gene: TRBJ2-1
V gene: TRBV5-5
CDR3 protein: CASSRDEFEQFF

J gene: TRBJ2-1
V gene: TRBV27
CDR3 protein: CASSYATRGEQFF

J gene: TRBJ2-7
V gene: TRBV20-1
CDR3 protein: CSALSGGQFEQYF

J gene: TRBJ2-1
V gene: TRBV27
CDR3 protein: CASSLSKYGQFF

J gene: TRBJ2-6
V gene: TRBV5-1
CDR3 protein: CASSLGDTRVLTF

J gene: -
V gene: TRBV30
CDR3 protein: CAVRVAGVNIQYF

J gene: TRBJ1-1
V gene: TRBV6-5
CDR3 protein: CASRQAGENTEAFF

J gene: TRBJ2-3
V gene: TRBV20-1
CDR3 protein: CSARVGVSDTQYF

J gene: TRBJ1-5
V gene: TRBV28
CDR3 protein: CVSSSQGRSNQPQHF

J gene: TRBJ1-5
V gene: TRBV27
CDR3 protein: CASSLYFGGSQPQHF

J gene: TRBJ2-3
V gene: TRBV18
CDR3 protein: CASSPSTGGRQGGTDTQYF

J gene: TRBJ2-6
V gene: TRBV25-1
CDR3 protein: CASTGANVRTF

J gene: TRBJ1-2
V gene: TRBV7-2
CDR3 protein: CASSLGQAERFVHGYTF

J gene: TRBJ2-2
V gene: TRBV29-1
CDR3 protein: CSALAGTSNTGELFF

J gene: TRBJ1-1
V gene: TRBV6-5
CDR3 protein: CASAFEEVAEAFF

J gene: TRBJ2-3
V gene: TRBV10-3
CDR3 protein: CAIRTSGIQDTQYF

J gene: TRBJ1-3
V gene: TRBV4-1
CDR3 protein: CASSQEGGSGNTIYF

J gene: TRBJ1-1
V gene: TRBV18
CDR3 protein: CASSETGARTEAFF

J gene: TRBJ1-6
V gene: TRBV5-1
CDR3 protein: CASGVGDSPLHF

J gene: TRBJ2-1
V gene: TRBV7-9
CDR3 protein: CVSRPPTSGPHEQFF

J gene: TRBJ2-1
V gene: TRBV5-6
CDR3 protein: CASSSRQVAGSNEQFF

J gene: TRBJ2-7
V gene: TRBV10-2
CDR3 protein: CASSEGGAYEQYF

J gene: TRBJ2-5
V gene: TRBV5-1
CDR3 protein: CASSLEPTSGGQETRDF

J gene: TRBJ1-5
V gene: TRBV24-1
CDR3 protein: CATSDQNSNQPQHF

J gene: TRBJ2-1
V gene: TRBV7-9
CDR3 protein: CASSVDYNEQFF

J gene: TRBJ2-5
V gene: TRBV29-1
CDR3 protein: CSVEDIGEGETQYF

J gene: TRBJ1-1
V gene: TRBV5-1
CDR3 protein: CASKWGAGRTEAFF